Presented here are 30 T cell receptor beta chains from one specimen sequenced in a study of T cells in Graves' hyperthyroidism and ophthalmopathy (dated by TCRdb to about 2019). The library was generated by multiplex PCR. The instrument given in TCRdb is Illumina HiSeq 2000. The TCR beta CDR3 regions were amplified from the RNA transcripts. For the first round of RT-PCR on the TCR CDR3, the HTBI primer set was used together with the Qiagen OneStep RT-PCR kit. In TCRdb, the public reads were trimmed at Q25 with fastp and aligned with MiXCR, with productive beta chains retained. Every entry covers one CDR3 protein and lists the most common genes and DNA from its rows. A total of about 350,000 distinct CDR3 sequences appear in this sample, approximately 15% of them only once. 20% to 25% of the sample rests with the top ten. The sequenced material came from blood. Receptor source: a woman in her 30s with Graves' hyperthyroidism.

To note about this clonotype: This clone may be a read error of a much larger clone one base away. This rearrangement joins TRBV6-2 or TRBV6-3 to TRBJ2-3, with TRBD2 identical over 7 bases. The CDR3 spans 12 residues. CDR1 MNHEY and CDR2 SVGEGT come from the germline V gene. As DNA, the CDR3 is TGTACCAGCAAAACGGGGGGAGATACGCAGTATTTT. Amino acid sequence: CTSKTGGDTQYF.

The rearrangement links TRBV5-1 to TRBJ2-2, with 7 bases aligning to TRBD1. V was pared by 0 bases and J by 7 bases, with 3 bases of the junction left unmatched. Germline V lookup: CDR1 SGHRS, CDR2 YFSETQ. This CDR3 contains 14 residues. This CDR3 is CASSLAAGGGELFF. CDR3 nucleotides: TGCGCCAGCAGCTTGGCGGCAGGGGGCGGGGAGCTGTTTTTT.

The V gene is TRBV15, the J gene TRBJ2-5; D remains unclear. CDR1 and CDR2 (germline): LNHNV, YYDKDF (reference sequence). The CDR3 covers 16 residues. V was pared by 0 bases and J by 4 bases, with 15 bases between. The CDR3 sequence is CATSRDGLMDRETQYF. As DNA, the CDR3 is TGTGCCACCAGCAGAGATGGGCTAATGGATAGAGAGACCCAGTACTTC.

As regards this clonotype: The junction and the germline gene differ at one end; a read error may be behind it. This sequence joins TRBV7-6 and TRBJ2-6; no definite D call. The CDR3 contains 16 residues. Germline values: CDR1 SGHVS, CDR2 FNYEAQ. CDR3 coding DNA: TGTGCCAGCAGCTTAGGACGGTTCTCTTGGGCCAACGTCCTGACTTTC. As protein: CASSLGRFSWANVLTF. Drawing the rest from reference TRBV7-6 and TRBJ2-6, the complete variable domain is GAGVSQSPRYKVTKRGQDVALRCDPISGHVSLYWYRQALGQGPEFLTYFNYEAQQDKSGLPNDRFSAERPEGSISTLTIQRTEQRDSAMYRCASSLGRFSWANVLTFGAGSRLTVL.

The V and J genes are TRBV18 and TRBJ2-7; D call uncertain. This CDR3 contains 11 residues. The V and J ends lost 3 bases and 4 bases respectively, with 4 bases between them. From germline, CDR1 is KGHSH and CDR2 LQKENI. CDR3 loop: CASSPKYEQYF. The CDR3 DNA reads TGTGCCAGCTCACCCAAGTACGAGCAGTACTTC.

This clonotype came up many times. The CDR3 DNA is TGTGCCATCAGTCCTTTGGGGGGCTTGAACACTGAAGCTTTCTTT. Translated: CAISPLGGLNTEAFF. The chain couples TRBV10-3 to TRBJ1-1; maybe TRBD1 (6 bases). Per the germline V gene, CDR1 is ENHRY and CDR2 is SYGVKD. The germline V and J ends were trimmed by 5 bases and 0 bases, with 13 bases remaining between them. The CDR3 covers 15 residues.

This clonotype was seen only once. CDR3 sequence reads: CSAREKWGGRENTGELFF. The CDR3 DNA follows: TGCAGTGCTAGAGAAAAGTGGGGCGGGAGGGAAAACACCGGGGAGCTGTTTTTT. V and J are TRBV20-1 and TRBJ2-2, with 9 bases that match TRBD2. CDR1 is DFQATT, CDR2 SNEGSKA, per germline (reference sequence). Germline trimming cut 0 bases from V and 2 bases from J; bases unmatched to any gene: 10. This CDR3 contains 18 residues.

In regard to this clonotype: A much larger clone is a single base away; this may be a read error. The CDR3 nucleotides read TGCAGTGTTGTCGGGACTCCGCAAGAGACCCAGTACTTC. Protein product: CSVVGTPQETQYF. This chain joins TRBV20-1 and TRBJ2-5, with TRBD2 as a possible D gene (6 bases). The CDR3 has 13 amino acids. CDR1 and CDR2 (germline): DFQATT, SNEGSKA (reference sequence). V was pared by 7 bases and J by 2 bases, with 14 bases between.

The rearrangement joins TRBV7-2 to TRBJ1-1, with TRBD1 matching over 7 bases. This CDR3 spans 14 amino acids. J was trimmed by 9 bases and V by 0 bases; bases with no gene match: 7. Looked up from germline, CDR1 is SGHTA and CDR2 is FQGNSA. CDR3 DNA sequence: TGTGCCAGCAGCTTAGCGGGGAAACAGGGGAAAGCTTTCTTT. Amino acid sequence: CASSLAGKQGKAFF.

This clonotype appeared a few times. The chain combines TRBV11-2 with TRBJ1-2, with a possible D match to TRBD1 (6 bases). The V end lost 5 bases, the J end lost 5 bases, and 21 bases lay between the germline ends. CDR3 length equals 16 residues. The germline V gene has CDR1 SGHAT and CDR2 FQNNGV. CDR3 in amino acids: CASSPIGGQGRYGYTF. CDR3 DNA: TGTGCCAGCAGCCCTATTGGCGGGCAGGGGAGGTATGGCTACACCTTC.

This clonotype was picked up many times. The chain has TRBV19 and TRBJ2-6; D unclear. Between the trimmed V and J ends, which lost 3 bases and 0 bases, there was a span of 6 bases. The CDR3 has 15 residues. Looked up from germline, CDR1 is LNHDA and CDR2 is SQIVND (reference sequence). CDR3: CASSIWVSGANVLTF. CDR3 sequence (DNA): TGTGCCAGTAGTATTTGGGTCTCTGGGGCCAACGTCCTGACTTTC.

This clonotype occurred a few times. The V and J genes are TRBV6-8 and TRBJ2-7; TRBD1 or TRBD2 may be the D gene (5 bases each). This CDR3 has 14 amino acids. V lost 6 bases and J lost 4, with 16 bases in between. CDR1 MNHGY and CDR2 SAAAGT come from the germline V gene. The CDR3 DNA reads TGTGCCAGCAGGTCCCCAGGGAGTCGTTACGAGCAGTACTTC. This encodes CASRSPGSRYEQYF.

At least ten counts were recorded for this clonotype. In DNA, the CDR3 is TGTGCCAGCAGTCAGTGGGCCCCGGGTGAGCAGTTCTTC. Its translation: CASSQWAPGEQFF. The chain has TRBV27 and TRBJ2-1; D remains ambiguous. The length of the CDR3 is 13 residues. From germline, CDR1 is MNHEY and CDR2 SMNVEV (reference sequence). Between the trimmed V and J ends, which lost 5 bases and 9 bases, there was a span of 14 bases.

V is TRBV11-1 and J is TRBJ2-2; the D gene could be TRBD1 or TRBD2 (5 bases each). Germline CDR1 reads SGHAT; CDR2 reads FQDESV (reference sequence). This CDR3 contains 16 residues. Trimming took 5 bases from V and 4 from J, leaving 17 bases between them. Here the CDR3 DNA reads TGTGCCAGCAGCCCTTCTCGGGACGCCATCACCGGGGAGCTGTTTTTT. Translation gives CASSPSRDAITGELFF.

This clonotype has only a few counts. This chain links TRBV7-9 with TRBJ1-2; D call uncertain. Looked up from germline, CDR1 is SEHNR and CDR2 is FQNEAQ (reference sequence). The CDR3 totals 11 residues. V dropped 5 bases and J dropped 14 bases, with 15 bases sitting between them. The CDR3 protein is CASSPSGGETF. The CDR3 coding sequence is TGTGCCAGCAGCCCATCTGGCGGCGAAACCTTC.

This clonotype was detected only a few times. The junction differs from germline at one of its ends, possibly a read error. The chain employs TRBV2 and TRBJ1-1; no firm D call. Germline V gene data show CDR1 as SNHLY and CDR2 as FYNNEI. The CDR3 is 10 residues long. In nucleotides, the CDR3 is TGTGTCAGCAGCGACGACAAGGCTTTCTTT. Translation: CVSSDDKAFF.

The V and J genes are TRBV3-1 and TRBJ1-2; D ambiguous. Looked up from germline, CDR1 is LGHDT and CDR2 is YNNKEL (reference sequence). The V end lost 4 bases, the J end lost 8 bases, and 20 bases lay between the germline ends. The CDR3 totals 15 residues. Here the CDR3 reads CASSPSLGSPRGYTF. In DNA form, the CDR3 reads TGTGCCAGCAGCCCATCATTAGGGTCTCCCCGGGGCTACACCTTC.

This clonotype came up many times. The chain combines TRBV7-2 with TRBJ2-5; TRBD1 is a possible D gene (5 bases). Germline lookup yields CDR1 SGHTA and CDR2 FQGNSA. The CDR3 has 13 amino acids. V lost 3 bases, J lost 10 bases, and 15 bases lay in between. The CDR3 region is CASSFAITRDQYF. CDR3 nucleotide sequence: TGTGCCAGCAGCTTCGCAATCACCAGGGACCAGTACTTC.

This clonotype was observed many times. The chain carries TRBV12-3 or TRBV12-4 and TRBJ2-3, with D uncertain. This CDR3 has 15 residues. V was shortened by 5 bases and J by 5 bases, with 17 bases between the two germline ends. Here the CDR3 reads CASSPDRVARDTQYF. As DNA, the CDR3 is TGTGCCAGCAGTCCCGACCGCGTGGCGAGAGATACGCAGTATTTT.

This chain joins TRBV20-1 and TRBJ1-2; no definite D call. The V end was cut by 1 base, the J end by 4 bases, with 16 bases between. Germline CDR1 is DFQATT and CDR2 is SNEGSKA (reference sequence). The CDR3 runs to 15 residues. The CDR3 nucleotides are TGCAGTGCTAGAGGCCCCGGGCAGACATTCTATGGCTACACCTTC. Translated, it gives CSARGPGQTFYGYTF.

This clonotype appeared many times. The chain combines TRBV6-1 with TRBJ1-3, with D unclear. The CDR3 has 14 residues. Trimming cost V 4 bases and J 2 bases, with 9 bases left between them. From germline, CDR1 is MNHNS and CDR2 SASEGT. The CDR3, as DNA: TGTGCCAGCAGTGTTTCAGGTGCTGGAAACACCATATATTTT. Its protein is CASSVSGAGNTIYF.

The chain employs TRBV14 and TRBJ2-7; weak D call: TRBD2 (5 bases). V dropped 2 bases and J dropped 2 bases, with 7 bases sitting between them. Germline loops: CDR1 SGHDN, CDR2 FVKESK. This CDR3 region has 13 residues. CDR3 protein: CASSQPGTYEQYF. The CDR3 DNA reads TGTGCCAGCAGCCAACCGGGAACCTACGAGCAGTACTTC.

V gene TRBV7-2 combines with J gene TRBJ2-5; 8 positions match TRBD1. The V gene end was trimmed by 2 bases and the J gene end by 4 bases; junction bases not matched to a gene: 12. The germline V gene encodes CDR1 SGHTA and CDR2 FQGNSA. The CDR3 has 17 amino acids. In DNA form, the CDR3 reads TGTGCCAGCAGCTTAAGTGCGACAGGGGTCGTTGGAGAGACCCAGTACTTC. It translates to CASSLSATGVVGETQYF.

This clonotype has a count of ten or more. The CDR3 nucleotides are TGTGCCAGCAGACTGGAGGGGAATCCTAATGAAAAACTGTTTTTT. This gives the protein CASRLEGNPNEKLFF. The rearrangement links TRBV12-3 or TRBV12-4 to TRBJ1-4; perhaps TRBD1 as D (5 bases). The CDR3 extends over 15 amino acids. V lost 6 bases to trimming and J lost 3 bases, with 14 bases between them.

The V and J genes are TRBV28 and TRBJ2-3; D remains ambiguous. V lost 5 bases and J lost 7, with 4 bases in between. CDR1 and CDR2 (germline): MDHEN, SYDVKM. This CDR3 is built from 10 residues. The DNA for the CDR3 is TGTGCCAGCAGTACCCATACGCAGTATTTT. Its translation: CASSTHTQYF.

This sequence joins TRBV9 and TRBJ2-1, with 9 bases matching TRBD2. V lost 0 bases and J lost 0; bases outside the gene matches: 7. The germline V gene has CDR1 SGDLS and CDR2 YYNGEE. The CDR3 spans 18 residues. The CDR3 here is CASSVALAGGPSYNEQFF. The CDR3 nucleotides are TGTGCCAGCAGCGTAGCGCTGGCGGGAGGGCCCTCCTACAATGAGCAGTTCTTC. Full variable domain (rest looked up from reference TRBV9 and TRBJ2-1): DSGVTQTPKHLITATGQRVTLRCSPRSGDLSVYWYQQSLDQGLQFLIQYYNGEERAKGNILERFSAQQFPDLHSELNLSSLELGDSALYFCASSVALAGGPSYNEQFFGPGTRLTVL.

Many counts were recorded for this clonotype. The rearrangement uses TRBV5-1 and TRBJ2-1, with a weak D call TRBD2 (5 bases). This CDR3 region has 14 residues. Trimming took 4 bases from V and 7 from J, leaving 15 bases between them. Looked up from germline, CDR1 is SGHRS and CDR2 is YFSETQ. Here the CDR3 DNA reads TGCGCCAGCAGCGGGAGTAGTACAAGGAATGAGCAGTTCTTC. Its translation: CASSGSSTRNEQFF.

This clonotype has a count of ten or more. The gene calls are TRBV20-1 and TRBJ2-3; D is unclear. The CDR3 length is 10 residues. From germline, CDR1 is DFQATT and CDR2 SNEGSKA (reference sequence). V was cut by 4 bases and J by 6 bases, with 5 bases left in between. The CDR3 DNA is TGCAGTGCTATCCGGGATACGCAGTATTTT. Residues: CSAIRDTQYF.

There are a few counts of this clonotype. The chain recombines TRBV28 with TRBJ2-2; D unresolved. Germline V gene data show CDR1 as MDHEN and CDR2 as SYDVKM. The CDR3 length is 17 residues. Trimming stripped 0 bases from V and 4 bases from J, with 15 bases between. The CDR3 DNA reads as TGTGCCAGCAGTTTATGGAGTAAGTCTCTGCTCACCGGGGAGCTGTTTTTT. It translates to CASSLWSKSLLTGELFF.

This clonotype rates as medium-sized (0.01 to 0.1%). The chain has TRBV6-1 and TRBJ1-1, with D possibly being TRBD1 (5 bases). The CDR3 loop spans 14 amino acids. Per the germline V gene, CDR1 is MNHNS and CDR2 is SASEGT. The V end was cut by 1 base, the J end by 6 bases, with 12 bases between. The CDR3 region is CASSEGEGYAEAFF. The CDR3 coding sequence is TGTGCCAGCAGTGAAGGTGAGGGGTACGCTGAAGCTTTCTTT.